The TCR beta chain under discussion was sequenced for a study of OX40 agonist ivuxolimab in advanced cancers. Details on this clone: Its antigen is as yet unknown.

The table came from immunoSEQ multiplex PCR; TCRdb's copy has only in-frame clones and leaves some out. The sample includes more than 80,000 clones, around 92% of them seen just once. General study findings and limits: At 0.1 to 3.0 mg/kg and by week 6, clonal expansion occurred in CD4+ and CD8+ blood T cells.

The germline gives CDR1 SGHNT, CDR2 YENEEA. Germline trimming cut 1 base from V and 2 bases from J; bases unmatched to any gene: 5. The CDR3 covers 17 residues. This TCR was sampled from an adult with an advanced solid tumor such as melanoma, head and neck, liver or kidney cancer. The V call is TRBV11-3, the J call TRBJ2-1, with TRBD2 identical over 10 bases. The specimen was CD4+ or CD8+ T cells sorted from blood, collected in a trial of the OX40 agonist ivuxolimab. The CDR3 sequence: CASSLASGSTTYNEQFF. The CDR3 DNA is TGTGCCAGCAGCTTAGCTAGCGGGAGCACGACCTACAATGAGCAGTTCTTC.